Shown below are 28 T cell receptor beta chains from a single sample sequenced in a study of cytomegalovirus exposure and HLA in healthy donors. Vbeta (60) and Jbeta (13) primers were used in the PCR. The data were produced by immunoSEQ multiplex PCR, yet TCRdb's version contains in-frame clones alone and is incomplete. The data contain 130,000 to 150,000 clones, about 80% of them singletons. Source material: PBMCs. The receptors originated from a male donor in good health and CMV-seropositive.

The chain employs TRBV7-2 and TRBJ1-2, with a weak D call TRBD1 (5 bases). The V and J ends lost 6 bases and 6 bases respectively, with 17 bases between them. This CDR3 contains 14 residues. CDR1 SGHTA and CDR2 FQGNSA come from the germline V gene. CDR3 residues: CASRGGTPVHGYTF. The CDR3 DNA is TGTGCCAGCAGGGGGGGGACGCCGGTACATGGCTACACCTTC. Filled out from reference TRBV7-2 and TRBJ1-2, the complete variable domain reads GAGVSQSPSNKVTEKGKDVELRCDPISGHTALYWYRQSLGQGLEFLIYFQGNSAPDKSGLPSDRFSAERTGGSVSTLTIQRTQQEDSAVYLCASRGGTPVHGYTFGSGTRLTVV.

The chain uses TRBV5-1 and TRBJ2-7; TRBD1 might be the D (5 bases). Germline V lookup: CDR1 SGHRS, CDR2 YFSETQ. The CDR3 extends over 16 amino acids. Deletions cut 4 bases from V and 2 bases from J, with 19 bases between. As DNA, the CDR3 is TGCGCCAGCAGCCCGGACCTGGACACGTATACCTACGAGCAGTACTTC. Amino acids: CASSPDLDTYTYEQYF.

The rearrangement links TRBV25-1 to TRBJ1-2; D is unresolved. CDR1 MGHDK and CDR2 SYGVNS come from the germline V gene. This CDR3 region has 17 residues. With 0 bases removed from V and 6 bases from J, the gap between germline ends came to 20 bases. The CDR3: CASSEYGAEGRKDGYTF. DNA for the CDR3: TGTGCCAGCAGTGAATACGGCGCGGAAGGGAGGAAGGATGGCTACACCTTC.

V and J are TRBV5-1 and TRBJ2-5; D possibly corresponds to TRBD2 (6 bases). Trimming shortened V by 10 bases and J by 3 bases, and 13 bases separated the two germline ends. The CDR3 extends over 12 amino acids. Germline lookup yields CDR1 SGHRS and CDR2 YFSETQ. The CDR3 region is CASATGEETQYF. CDR3 nucleotides: TGCGCCTCCGCGACGGGAGAAGAGACCCAGTACTTC. The full variable domain, completed using reference TRBV5-1 and TRBJ2-5, is KAGVTQTPRYLIKTRGQQVTLSCSPISGHRSVSWYQQTPGQGLQFLFEYFSETQRNKGNFPGRFSGRQFSNSRSEMNVSTLELGDSALYLCASATGEETQYFGPGTRLLVL.

This clone was counted between two and nine times. The chain has TRBV4-3 and TRBJ2-3; 11 bases are shared with TRBD1. The CDR3 consists of 16 residues. J gave up 4 bases and V 0 bases, and 3 bases lay outside the gene matches. Germline CDR1 is LGHNA and CDR2 is YSLEER. The CDR3 here is CASSQDAGQGADTQYF. The CDR3 DNA is TGCGCCAGCAGCCAAGACGCGGGACAGGGGGCAGATACGCAGTATTTT.

The chain recombines TRBV30 with TRBJ2-3; D is possibly TRBD1 (7 bases). CDR1 and CDR2 (germline): GTSNPN, SVGIG (reference sequence). The ends were cut back, 7 bases at V and 0 bases at J, with 11 bases in the middle. This CDR3 has 13 residues. The CDR3 DNA reads as TGTGCCTCCAGGGGGAGGAGCACAGATACGCAGTATTTT. It yields the protein CASRGRSTDTQYF.

This clone was observed at least ten times. The V gene is TRBV6-1, the J gene TRBJ2-7; D remains ambiguous. Germline V CDR1 and CDR2: MNHNS, SASEGT. The CDR3 sequence is 14 residues long. V lost 2 bases and J lost 2, with 10 bases in between. Here the CDR3 reads CASSEFGPPYEQYF. In nucleotides, the CDR3 is TGTGCCAGCAGTGAATTTGGGCCCCCCTACGAGCAGTACTTC.

This clone occurred once. The chain uses TRBV2 and TRBJ2-3; TRBD1 matches at 7 bases. J gave up 2 bases and V 5 bases, and 7 bases lay outside the gene matches. From germline, CDR1 is SNHLY and CDR2 FYNNEI. The CDR3 is made up of 15 amino acids. CDR3 sequence reads: CASSWNRGFTDTQYF. CDR3 DNA sequence: TGTGCCAGCAGTTGGAACAGGGGATTCACAGATACGCAGTATTTT.

This sequence joins TRBV19 and TRBJ1-5; D ambiguous. Trimming removed 8 bases from V and 4 bases from J, with 21 bases in between. Germline loops: CDR1 LNHDA, CDR2 SQIVND (reference sequence). The CDR3 runs 16 residues. The CDR3 spells CASSPAAQRGNQPQHF. The CDR3 nucleotides are TGTGCCAGTTCCCCCGCCGCGCAGCGAGGGAATCAGCCCCAGCATTTT. The whole variable domain, filled in from reference TRBV19 and TRBJ1-5, reads DGGITQSPKYLFRKEGQNVTLSCEQNLNHDAMYWYRQDPGQGLRLIYYSQIVNDFQKGDIAEGYSVSREKKESFPLTVTSAQKNPTAFYLCASSPAAQRGNQPQHFGDGTRLSIL.

In this sample, this clone turned up once. The chain combines TRBV4-2 with TRBJ2-5; weak D call: TRBD2 (5 bases). The end of the DNA aligns better with TRBJ2-7, so the J call may be wrong. From germline, CDR1 is LGHNA and CDR2 YNFKEQ. CDR3 length equals 13 residues. The CDR3 loop reads CASSQGGGYEQYF. The CDR3 DNA is TGTGCCAGCAGCCAAGGAGGCGGGTACGAGCAGTACTTC.

The chain joins TRBV19 to TRBJ1-5, with D possibly matching TRBD1 (6 bases). This CDR3 contains 16 residues. Germline V lookup: CDR1 LNHDA, CDR2 SQIVND (reference sequence). Trimming cost V 4 bases and J 2 bases, with 15 bases left between them. The CDR3 region is CASSTYRVLGNQPQHF. In DNA form, the CDR3 reads TGTGCCAGTAGTACGTACAGGGTTTTAGGCAATCAGCCCCAGCATTTT.

The chain joins TRBV14 to TRBJ2-1; 8 bases agree with TRBD1. The trim removed 4 bases at V and 6 bases at J, leaving 8 bases unmatched. This CDR3 spans 15 amino acids. Germline V gives CDR1 SGHDN, CDR2 FVKESK. CDR3 in amino acids: CASSPRTGPCNEQFF. DNA for the CDR3: TGTGCCAGCAGCCCCCGGACAGGGCCTTGCAATGAGCAGTTCTTC.

The sample holds one count of this clone. Other DNA sequences of this sample code for an identical CDR3. The DNA for the CDR3 is TGTGCCAGCAGTTTTAGCGGGAGGTCCTACGAGCAGTACTTC. Translating gives CASSFSGRSYEQYF. The V call is TRBV27, the J call TRBJ2-7; 10 nucleotides align to TRBD2. The CDR3 contains 14 residues. The V gene's germline CDR1 is MNHEY and CDR2 SMNVEV (reference sequence). V was pared by 3 bases and J by 1 base, with 0 bases of the junction left unmatched.

The chain combines TRBV27 with TRBJ2-1, with TRBD2 matching over 9 bases. Losses at the gene ends were 2 bases for V and 1 base for J; bases not matched to a gene: 0. In germline, CDR1 is MNHEY, CDR2 SMNVEV (reference sequence). The CDR3 contains 15 residues. In DNA, the CDR3 is TGTGCCAGCAGTTTACTAGCGGGGTCCTACAATGAGCAGTTCTTC. This codes for CASSLLAGSYNEQFF.

The chain has TRBV10-1 and TRBJ2-7; D may be TRBD2 (6 bases). V lost 6 bases, J lost 7 bases, and 16 bases lay in between. The CDR3 is 13 amino acids. The germline CDR1 and CDR2 sequences are WNHNN and SYGVQD (reference sequence). In DNA, the CDR3 is TGCGCCAGCAGGCACTCCGGGACTCCGGAGCAGTACTTC. This sequence encodes CASRHSGTPEQYF.

The chain employs TRBV7-9 and TRBJ2-5; tentatively, D is TRBD2 (6 bases). CDR1 and CDR2 (germline): SEHNR, FQNEAQ (reference sequence). The V and J ends lost 5 bases and 4 bases respectively, with 17 bases between them. The CDR3 totals 15 residues. DNA of the CDR3: TGTGCCAGCAGCCCGTCGGCGGGGCTGGCAGAGACCCAGTACTTC. Its protein is CASSPSAGLAETQYF.

This clone has just a few counts. The V and J genes are TRBV25-1 and TRBJ1-4, with TRBD1 matching over 9 bases. The length of the CDR3 is 16 residues. The germline V gene encodes CDR1 MGHDK and CDR2 SYGVNS. The trim removed 4 bases at V and 8 bases at J, leaving 11 bases unmatched. CDR3 residues: CASSVAPGQGGEKLFF. As DNA, the CDR3 is TGTGCCAGCAGTGTTGCCCCGGGACAGGGCGGCGAAAAACTGTTTTTT.

The chain couples TRBV7-6 to TRBJ2-2; possible D gene TRBD1, 5 bases. Trimming stripped 4 bases from V and 4 bases from J, with 13 bases between. Germline-derived CDR1 and CDR2 are SGHVS and FNYEAQ. There are 15 residues in the CDR3. CDR3 DNA sequence: TGTGCCAGCAGCTCTCAGGGCAGAGTCACCGGGGAGCTGTTTTTT. Protein sequence: CASSSQGRVTGELFF.

This chain uses TRBV7-6 with TRBJ1-1; D is perhaps TRBD1 (6 bases). The germline gives CDR1 SGHVS, CDR2 FNYEAQ. The CDR3 consists of 15 residues. Trimming stripped 4 bases from V and 1 base from J, with 13 bases between. CDR3 residues: CASSSPGHTNTEAFF. Written as DNA, the CDR3 is TGTGCCAGCAGCTCTCCGGGACACACGAACACTGAAGCTTTCTTT.

This clone has more than one count but fewer than ten. This chain connects TRBV7-9 to TRBJ1-4; 9 bases map to TRBD1. This CDR3 spans 14 amino acids. J lost 8 bases, V lost 7 bases, and 8 bases had no gene match. Germline loops: CDR1 SEHNR, CDR2 FQNEAQ (reference sequence). In nucleotides, the CDR3 is TGTGCCAGCACCCGGACAGGGGTACAGGAAAAACTGTTTTTT. As protein: CASTRTGVQEKLFF.

The chain carries TRBV7-3 and TRBJ2-1, with a weak D call TRBD1 (6 bases). Germline loops: CDR1 SGHTA, CDR2 FQGTGA. This CDR3 contains 13 residues. V was clipped by 1 base and J by 10 bases, with 11 bases between them. Written as DNA, the CDR3 is TGTGCCAGCAGCTTAAATTGGGGGACAGAGCAGTTCTTC. As protein: CASSLNWGTEQFF.

The J gene is TRBJ2-5, the V gene TRBV7-9; 7 bases line up with TRBD1. With V trimmed by 1 base and J by 4 bases, 9 bases remained unmatched. Germline V gene lookup returns CDR1 SEHNR and CDR2 FQNEAQ (reference sequence). The CDR3 length is 16 residues. CDR3 amino acids: CASSLVTGAVSETQYF. DNA for the CDR3: TGTGCCAGCAGCTTAGTAACAGGGGCGGTTTCAGAGACCCAGTACTTC.

In its sample, this clone was seen once. The chain combines TRBV7-2 with TRBJ2-2; 11 nucleotides line up with TRBD1. CDR1 SGHTA and CDR2 FQGNSA come from the germline V gene. With V trimmed by 1 base and J by 5 bases, 12 bases remained unmatched. The CDR3 length is 19 residues. The chain's CDR3 is CASSLVLGQGALNTGELFF. The CDR3 nucleotides read TGTGCCAGCAGCTTAGTCTTAGGACAGGGGGCGTTAAATACCGGGGAGCTGTTTTTT.

The V and J genes are TRBV19 and TRBJ1-5; D may be TRBD1 (6 bases). Trimming cost V 4 bases and J 0 bases, with 13 bases left between them. The CDR3 length is 16 residues. Germline CDR1 and CDR2: LNHDA and SQIVND (reference sequence). The CDR3 sequence is CASSTRTVYSNQPQHF. As DNA, the CDR3 is TGTGCCAGTAGTACCCGGACAGTTTATAGCAATCAGCCCCAGCATTTT.

The rearrangement links TRBV7-9 to TRBJ2-5, with TRBD2 matching over 8 bases. CDR3 size: 13 residues. Germline V gene lookup returns CDR1 SEHNR and CDR2 FQNEAQ (reference sequence). V lost 5 bases, J lost 5 bases, and 4 bases stayed unmatched. Written as DNA, the CDR3 is TGTGCCAGCAGCCCGGGGGGGCCGGAGACCCAGTACTTC. Its protein is CASSPGGPETQYF.

This clone was detected only a few times. This chain's CDR3 is CASSLDPGTGRTEAFF. As DNA, the CDR3 is TGTGCCAGCAGCTTGGATCCCGGGACAGGGAGGACTGAAGCTTTCTTT. The V call is TRBV5-5, the J call TRBJ1-1; 9 bases are a match to TRBD1. Trimming took 0 bases from V and 5 from J; bases not matched to a gene: 8. The CDR3 consists of 16 residues. CDR1 is SGHKS and CDR2 is YYEKEE in the germline V gene (reference sequence). The full variable domain, in which reference TRBV5-5 and TRBJ1-1 provide the parts outside the CDR3, is DAGVTQSPTHLIKTRGQQVTLRCSPISGHKSVSWYQQVLGQGPQFIFQYYEKEERGRGNFPDRFSARQFPNYSSELNVNALLLGDSALYLCASSLDPGTGRTEAFFGQGTRLTVV.

This clone was seen just once. This chain joins TRBV18 and TRBJ1-6; 10 bases are a match to TRBD1. Germline-derived CDR1 and CDR2 are KGHSH and LQKENI. The CDR3 is 19 residues long. J lost 7 bases, V lost 6 bases, and 18 bases had no gene match. The CDR3: CASSDRGLFVESKNSPLHF. The CDR3 DNA reads as TGTGCCAGCTCGGACAGGGGGTTATTTGTTGAGTCGAAAAATTCACCCCTCCACTTT.

The chain is built from TRBV6-1 and TRBJ1-2; D is unclear. Germline CDR1 MNHNS, CDR2 SASEGT. Trimming removed 1 base from V and 0 bases from J, with 18 bases in between. This CDR3 contains 18 residues. The CDR3 DNA reads TGTGCCAGCAGTGAAGGGTTAACCGAAACTAACCCTAACTATGGCTACACCTTC. Its translation is CASSEGLTETNPNYGYTF.